The 22 T cell receptor beta chains presented below share a single source sample, sequenced in a study of OX40 agonist ivuxolimab in advanced cancers. Library preparation employed the immunoSEQ multiplex PCR assay. As stored in TCRdb, this immuneACCESS dataset retains in-frame rearrangements with V and J assigned. A fraction of the clones does not appear; measured against another copy, unresolved V genes explain less than half of the discrepancy, and the remainder lacks a known reason. For this sample the table gives about 29,000 clones, of which around 86% were detected only once. About a fifth of the sample goes to the ten largest clones. The specimen was CD4+ or CD8+ T cells sorted from blood, collected in a trial of the OX40 agonist ivuxolimab. The receptors were gathered from an adult with an advanced solid tumor such as melanoma, head and neck, liver or kidney cancer.

The chain recombines TRBV28 with TRBJ1-5, with D uncertain. This CDR3 has 16 amino acids. CDR1 is MDHEN and CDR2 is SYDVKM in the germline V gene. V gave up 8 bases and J gave up 4 bases, with 21 bases separating them. Here the CDR3 DNA reads TGTGCCAGCGTGGCCACCAAGGCCTATTATAATCAGCCCCAGCATTTT. It yields the protein CASVATKAYYNQPQHF.

This clone was picked up a small number of times. J is TRBJ1-6 and V is TRBV11-2; weak D call: TRBD1 (5 bases). The CDR3 has 14 amino acids. Trimming cost V 4 bases and J 7 bases, with 11 bases left between them. Germline loops: CDR1 SGHAT, CDR2 FQNNGV. The CDR3 DNA follows: TGTGCCAGCAGCTACCGGGGCAACAATTCACCCCTCCACTTT. Translated: CASSYRGNNSPLHF.

This chain joins TRBV5-6 and TRBJ2-1; tentatively, D is TRBD1 (5 bases). There are 11 residues in the CDR3. The V gene lost 4 bases and the J gene lost 7 bases, with 6 bases spanning the gap. The germline gives CDR1 SGHDT, CDR2 YYEEEE. CDR3 protein: CASSQGNEQFF. The DNA for the CDR3 is TGTGCCAGCAGCCAGGGAAATGAGCAGTTCTTC.

The genes are TRBV6-6 and TRBJ2-2; D is ambiguous. This CDR3 comprises 12 residues. Germline V CDR1 and CDR2: MNHNY, SVGAGI (reference sequence). Deletions cut 2 bases from V and 4 bases from J, with 2 bases between. CDR3 sequence: CASSYGTGELFF. CDR3 in DNA: TGTGCCAGCAGTTACGGCACCGGGGAGCTGTTTTTT.

This chain links TRBV2 with TRBJ2-7, with 12 bases identical to TRBD2. J gave up 3 bases and V 6 bases, and 6 bases lay outside the gene matches. CDR3 size: 15 residues. CDR1 is SNHLY, CDR2 FYNNEI, per germline. The CDR3: CASRAGLAGLYEQYF. The CDR3, as DNA: TGTGCCAGCAGGGCGGGACTAGCGGGTCTCTACGAGCAGTACTTC.

The DNA of the CDR3 is TGTGCCAGTAGTATAGAAGAGGGGCTTATACGAGAAAACACTGAAGCTTTCTTT. It codes for CASSIEEGLIRENTEAFF. V and J are TRBV19 and TRBJ1-1, with D possibly being TRBD1 (5 bases). Trimming left V 0 bases short and J 2 bases short, with 19 bases between. The germline V gene has CDR1 LNHDA and CDR2 SQIVND (reference sequence). CDR3 size: 18 residues.

The chain links TRBV27 to TRBJ1-1, with TRBD1 identical over 9 bases. Per germline, CDR1 MNHEY and CDR2 SMNVEV (reference sequence). After removal of 0 bases from V and 7 bases from J, the junction contained 9 bases not matched to a gene. CDR3 length: 16 residues. CDR3 sequence: CASSLSSGTGTIEAFF. CDR3 nucleotides: TGTGCCAGCAGTTTATCTTCCGGGACAGGGACGATTGAAGCTTTCTTT.

The CDR3 DNA follows: TGCGCCAGCAGCCAAGGGTGGGACAGGGTAAATGAGCAGTTCTTC. Translated: CASSQGWDRVNEQFF. This chain links TRBV4-1 with TRBJ2-1, with 9 positions matching TRBD1. Germline V CDR1 and CDR2: MGHRA, YSYEKL. Unmatched junction bases numbered 5, after V lost 1 base and J lost 7 bases. The CDR3 extends over 15 amino acids.

This clone was seen once. This sequence joins TRBV9 and TRBJ1-6; 9 nucleotides agree with TRBD1. This CDR3 is built from 15 residues. Trimming took 3 bases from V and 10 from J; bases not matched to a gene: 8. From germline, CDR1 is SGDLS and CDR2 YYNGEE. CDR3 residues: CASSGPDRGGSPLHF. The CDR3 DNA reads as TGTGCCAGCAGCGGCCCGGACAGGGGCGGGTCACCCCTCCACTTT.

The chain is built from TRBV27 and TRBJ2-5; perhaps TRBD2 as D (5 bases). V shed 4 bases and J shed 5 bases, with 11 bases lying between them. Per the germline V gene, CDR1 is MNHEY and CDR2 is SMNVEV (reference sequence). The CDR3 length is 13 residues. Here the CDR3 reads CASSYGSGETQYF. DNA of the CDR3: TGTGCCAGCAGTTACGGATCGGGGGAGACCCAGTACTTC.

This chain connects TRBV7-9 to TRBJ1-4; TRBD1 matches at 7 bases. J gave up 5 bases and V 5 bases, and 8 bases lay outside the gene matches. Germline CDR1 reads SEHNR; CDR2 reads FQNEAQ (reference sequence). The CDR3 consists of 15 residues. The CDR3: CASSHLTGMNEKLFF. CDR3 bases: TGTGCCAGCAGCCATCTGACAGGGATGAATGAAAAACTGTTTTTT.

This chain links TRBV27 with TRBJ1-6; 8 positions match TRBD1. V trimming: 5 bases; J trimming: 7 bases; junction bases outside the gene matches: 10. The CDR3 sequence is 16 residues long. Per the germline V gene, CDR1 is MNHEY and CDR2 is SMNVEV (reference sequence). The CDR3 region is CASSPRGRGPNSPLHF. The CDR3 bases are TGTGCCAGCAGTCCCAGGGGCAGGGGGCCAAATTCACCCCTCCACTTT.

V gene TRBV29-1 combines with J gene TRBJ2-7, with TRBD1 identical over 9 bases. The CDR3 is 13 amino acids. The germline V gene has CDR1 SQVTM and CDR2 ANQGSEA. The J segment lost 6 bases and the V segment lost 8 bases, leaving 11 bases of the junction unmatched. The CDR3 bases are TGCAGCCTTCGGACAGGGGCGCTAGGCGAGCAGTACTTC. Its translation is CSLRTGALGEQYF.

The chain carries TRBV5-1 and TRBJ1-1; 11 bases match TRBD1. The germline gives CDR1 SGHRS, CDR2 YFSETQ. The CDR3 is made up of 15 amino acids. V was clipped by 0 bases and J by 7 bases; unmatched bases: 5. CDR3 bases: TGCGCCAGCAGCTTGGTCGGACAGGGGGCTGATGAAGCTTTCTTT. Its translation is CASSLVGQGADEAFF. The whole variable domain, filled in from reference TRBV5-1 and TRBJ1-1, reads KAGVTQTPRYLIKTRGQQVTLSCSPISGHRSVSWYQQTPGQGLQFLFEYFSETQRNKGNFPGRFSGRQFSNSRSEMNVSTLELGDSALYLCASSLVGQGADEAFFGQGTRLTVV.

This chain uses TRBV28 with TRBJ2-5; D unresolved. In germline, CDR1 is MDHEN, CDR2 SYDVKM. The V end was cut by 5 bases, the J end by 5 bases, with 12 bases between. This CDR3 region has 13 residues. The CDR3 protein is CASSKETLETQYF. Written as DNA, the CDR3 is TGTGCCAGCAGTAAGGAGACACTTGAGACCCAGTACTTC.

The chain carries TRBV27 and TRBJ2-5, with D perhaps being TRBD1 or TRBD2 (5 bases each). This CDR3 is built from 14 residues. Trimming shortened V by 5 bases and J by 5 bases, and 15 bases separated the two germline ends. Germline V gene lookup returns CDR1 MNHEY and CDR2 SMNVEV (reference sequence). The CDR3 loop reads CASSRDPLGETQYF. The CDR3 DNA sequence: TGTGCCAGCAGTCGGGACCCCCTGGGGGAGACCCAGTACTTC.

The V and J genes are TRBV28 and TRBJ2-7; 10 bases agree with TRBD2. V was clipped by 7 bases and J by 2 bases; unmatched bases: 2. The CDR3 totals 13 residues. Germline CDR1 MDHEN, CDR2 SYDVKM. The CDR3: CASKREGPYEQYF. The DNA of the CDR3 is TGTGCCAGCAAGCGGGAGGGCCCCTACGAGCAGTACTTC.

This rearrangement joins TRBV7-3 to TRBJ2-1, with 12 bases lining up with TRBD2. Looked up from germline, CDR1 is SGHTA and CDR2 is FQGTGA. The CDR3 has 15 amino acids. Trimming took 2 bases from V and 7 from J; bases not matched to a gene: 3. CDR3 amino acids: CASSLLAGGTNEQFF. The CDR3 DNA reads TGTGCCAGCAGCTTACTAGCGGGGGGGACAAATGAGCAGTTCTTC.

The count of this clone is one. In DNA form, the CDR3 reads TGTGCCATCAGTGATCGAGGGTCGAAGAGCACAGATACGCAGTATTTT. It specifies CAISDRGSKSTDTQYF. This chain joins TRBV10-3 and TRBJ2-3, with D tentatively TRBD2 (5 bases). This CDR3 spans 16 amino acids. Looked up from germline, CDR1 is ENHRY and CDR2 is SYGVKD. The germline V and J ends were trimmed by 3 bases and 0 bases, with 13 bases remaining between them.

The V and J genes are TRBV5-8 and TRBJ2-2; TRBD1 agrees at 7 bases. The CDR3 has 13 residues. V shed 7 bases and J 2 bases; nucleotides not matched to a gene: 2. Per germline, CDR1 SGHTS and CDR2 YDEGEE. This CDR3 reads CASGDRNTGELFF. DNA for the CDR3: TGTGCCAGCGGGGACAGAAACACCGGGGAGCTGTTTTTT.

This clone was picked up a small number of times. The chain links TRBV5-1 to TRBJ2-1; D is perhaps TRBD2 (6 bases). V lost 2 bases to trimming and J lost 12 bases, with 12 bases between them. CDR3 length: 12 amino acids. Per the germline V gene, CDR1 is SGHRS and CDR2 is YFSETQ. Here the CDR3 DNA reads TGCGCCAGCAGCTTATCGGGAGATGCGCAGTTCTTC. Translating gives CASSLSGDAQFF.

This chain joins TRBV2 and TRBJ2-7, with TRBD1 identical over 11 bases. CDR3 length: 20 residues. The V gene end was trimmed by 7 bases and the J gene end by 3 bases; junction bases not matched to a gene: 23. Looked up from germline, CDR1 is SNHLY and CDR2 is FYNNEI. The CDR3 here is CASTIPRTGGGWREFYEQYF. CDR3 nucleotide sequence: TGTGCCAGCACCATACCTAGGACAGGGGGCGGCTGGCGGGAGTTCTACGAGCAGTACTTC.